What follows is one T cell receptor (beta chain) and its context. These data come from a study of patients and donors after allogeneic stem cell transplantation. Looked up from germline, CDR1 is SEHNR and CDR2 is FQNEAQ (reference sequence). Trimming stripped 4 bases from V and 0 bases from J, with 6 bases between. The CDR3 runs to 13 residues. MiXCR, run by TCRdb on the RT-PCR reads, gives a single entry per CDR3 protein. The sample lists about 960,000 distinct CDR3 sequences, roughly 18% occurring once. Sequenced material: blood, either unsorted or a sorted T cell fraction (not recorded which). V usage is TRBV7-9 and J usage is TRBJ2-5, with D uncertain. This receptor was identified in a human donor who was either an allogeneic HSCT recipient or a stem cell or donor lymphocyte infusion donor (not recorded which). It is not recorded whose cells these are; they may come from a transplant donor. CDR3 residues: CASSYRDQETQYF. In DNA form, the CDR3 reads TGTGCCAGCAGCTACCGGGACCAAGAGACCCAGTACTTC.